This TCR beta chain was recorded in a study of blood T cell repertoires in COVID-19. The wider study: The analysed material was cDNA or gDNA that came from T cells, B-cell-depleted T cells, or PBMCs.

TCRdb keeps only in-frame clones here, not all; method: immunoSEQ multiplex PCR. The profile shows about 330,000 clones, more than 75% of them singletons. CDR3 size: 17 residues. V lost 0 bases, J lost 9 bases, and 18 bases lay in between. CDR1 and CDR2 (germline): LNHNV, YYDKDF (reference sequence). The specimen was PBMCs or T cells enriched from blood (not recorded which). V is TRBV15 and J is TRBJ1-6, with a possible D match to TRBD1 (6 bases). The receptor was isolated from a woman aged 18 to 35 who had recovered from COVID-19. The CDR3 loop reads CATSRDNSNRARSPLHF. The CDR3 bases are TGTGCCACCAGCAGAGATAATTCGAACAGGGCGCGTTCACCCCTCCACTTT. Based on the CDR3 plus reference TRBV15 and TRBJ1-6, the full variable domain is DAMVIQNPRYQVTQFGKPVTLSCSQTLNHNVMYWYQQKSSQAPKLLFHYYDKDFNNEADTPDNFQSRRPNTSFCFLDIRSPGLGDTAMYLCATSRDNSNRARSPLHFGNGTRLTVT.